This T cell receptor (beta chain) was sequenced for a study of blood T cell repertoires in COVID-19. This clone came up a few times. The CDR3 is 16 amino acids. J gave up 2 bases and V 6 bases, and 8 bases lay outside the gene matches. The germline CDR1 and CDR2 sequences are ENHRY and SYGVKD. Generated by immunoSEQ multiplex PCR, the TCRdb table keeps only in-frame clones and is missing some. Among about 460,000 clones, 75% to 90% were seen once, and the ten largest hold approximately 8.3%. The TCR sequence derives from a woman in her sixties who had recovered from COVID-19. Specimen: PBMCs or T cells enriched from blood (not recorded which). The rearrangement joins TRBV10-3 to TRBJ1-3; 9 bases map to TRBD1. CDR3 region: CAISLDRGNAGNTIYF. Here the CDR3 DNA reads TGTGCCATCAGCCTCGACAGGGGGAATGCTGGAAACACCATATATTTT.